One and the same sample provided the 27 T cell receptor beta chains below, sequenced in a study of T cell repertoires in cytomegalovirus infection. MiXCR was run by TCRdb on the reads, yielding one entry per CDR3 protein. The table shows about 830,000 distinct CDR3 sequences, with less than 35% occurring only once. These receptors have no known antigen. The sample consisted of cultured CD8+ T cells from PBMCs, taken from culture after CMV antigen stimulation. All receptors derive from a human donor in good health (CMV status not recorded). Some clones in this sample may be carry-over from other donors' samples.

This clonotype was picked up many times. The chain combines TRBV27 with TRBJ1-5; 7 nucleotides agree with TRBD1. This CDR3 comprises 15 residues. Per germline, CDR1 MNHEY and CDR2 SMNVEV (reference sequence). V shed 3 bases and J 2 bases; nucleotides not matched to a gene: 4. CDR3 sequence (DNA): TGTGCCAGCAGTTTTTCCAGGGGGGGCAATCAGCCCCAGCATTTT. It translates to CASSFSRGGNQPQHF.

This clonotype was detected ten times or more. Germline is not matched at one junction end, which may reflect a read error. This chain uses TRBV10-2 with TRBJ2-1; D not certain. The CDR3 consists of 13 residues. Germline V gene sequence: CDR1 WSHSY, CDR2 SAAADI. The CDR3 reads CASSELSYNEQFF. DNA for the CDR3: TGTGCCAGCAGTGAGCTCTCCTACAATGAGCAGTTCTTC.

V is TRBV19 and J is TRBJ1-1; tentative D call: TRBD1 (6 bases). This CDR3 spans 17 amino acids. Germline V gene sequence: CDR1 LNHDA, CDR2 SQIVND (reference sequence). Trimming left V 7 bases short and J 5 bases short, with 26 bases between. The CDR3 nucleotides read TGTGCCAGTACTGTTCGCGTGGGGGGAGGGGGAAAAACTGAAGCTTTCTTT. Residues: CASTVRVGGGGKTEAFF.

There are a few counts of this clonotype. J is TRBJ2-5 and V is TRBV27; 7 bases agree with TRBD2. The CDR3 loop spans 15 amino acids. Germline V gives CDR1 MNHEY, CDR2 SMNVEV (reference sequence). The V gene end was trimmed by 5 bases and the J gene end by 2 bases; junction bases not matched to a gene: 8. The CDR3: CASSVSGDFQETQYF. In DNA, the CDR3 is TGTGCCAGCAGTGTAAGCGGGGACTTTCAAGAGACCCAGTACTTC.

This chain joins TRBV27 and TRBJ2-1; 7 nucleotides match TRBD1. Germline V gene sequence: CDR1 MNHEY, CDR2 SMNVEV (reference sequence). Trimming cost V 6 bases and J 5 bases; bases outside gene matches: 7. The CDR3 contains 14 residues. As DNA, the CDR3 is TGTGCCAGCAGGATGTGGGACAGTAACAATGAGCAGTTCTTC. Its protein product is CASRMWDSNNEQFF.

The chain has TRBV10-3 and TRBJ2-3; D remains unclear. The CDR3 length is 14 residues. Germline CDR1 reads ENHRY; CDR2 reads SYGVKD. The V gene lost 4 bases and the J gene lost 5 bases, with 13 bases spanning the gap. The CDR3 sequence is CAISGGSPGDTQYF. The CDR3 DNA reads TGTGCCATCAGTGGTGGCTCTCCGGGAGATACGCAGTATTTT.

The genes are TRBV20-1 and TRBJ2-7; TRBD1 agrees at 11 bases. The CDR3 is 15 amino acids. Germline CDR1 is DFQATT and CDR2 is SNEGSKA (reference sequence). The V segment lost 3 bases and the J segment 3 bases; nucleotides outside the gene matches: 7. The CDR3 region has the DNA TGCAGTGCTAGCCCAAGGGACAGGGGGTTCTACGAGCAGTACTTC. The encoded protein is CSASPRDRGFYEQYF.

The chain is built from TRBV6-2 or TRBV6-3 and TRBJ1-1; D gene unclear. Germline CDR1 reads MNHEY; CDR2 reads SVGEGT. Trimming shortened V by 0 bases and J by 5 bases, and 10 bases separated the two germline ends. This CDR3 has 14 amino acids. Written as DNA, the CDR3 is TGTGCCAGCAGTTACTCGAGAGGGTGGACTGAAGCTTTCTTT. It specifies CASSYSRGWTEAFF.

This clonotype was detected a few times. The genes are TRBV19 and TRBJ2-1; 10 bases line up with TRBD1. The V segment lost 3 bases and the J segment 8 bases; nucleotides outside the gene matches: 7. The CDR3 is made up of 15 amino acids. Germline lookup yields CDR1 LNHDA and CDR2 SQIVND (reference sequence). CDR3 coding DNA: TGTGCCAGTAGTATTCTAGGGACAGGGGACCATGAGCAGTTCTTC. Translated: CASSILGTGDHEQFF. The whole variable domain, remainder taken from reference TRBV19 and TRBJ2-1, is DGGITQSPKYLFRKEGQNVTLSCEQNLNHDAMYWYRQDPGQGLRLIYYSQIVNDFQKGDIAEGYSVSREKKESFPLTVTSAQKNPTAFYLCASSILGTGDHEQFFGPGTRLTVL.

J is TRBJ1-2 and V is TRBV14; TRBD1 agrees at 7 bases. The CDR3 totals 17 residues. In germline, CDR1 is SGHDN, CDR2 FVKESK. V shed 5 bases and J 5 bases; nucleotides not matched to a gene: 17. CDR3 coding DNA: TGTGCCAGCAGCTACCGGGACAGAGGTTTCAAGGGGTATGGCTACACCTTC. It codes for CASSYRDRGFKGYGYTF.

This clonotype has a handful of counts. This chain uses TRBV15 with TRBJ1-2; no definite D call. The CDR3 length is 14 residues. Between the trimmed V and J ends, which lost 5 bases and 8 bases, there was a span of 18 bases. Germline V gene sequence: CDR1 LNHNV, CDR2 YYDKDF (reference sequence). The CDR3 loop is CATSPRTITEGYTF. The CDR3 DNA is TGTGCCACCAGCCCCCGGACCATAACGGAGGGCTACACCTTC.

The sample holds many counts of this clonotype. CDR3 region: CASSLVGHTEAFF. In DNA form, the CDR3 reads TGTGCCAGCAGCCTGGTAGGGCACACTGAAGCTTTCTTT. The V call is TRBV7-9, the J call TRBJ1-1; D uncertain. The CDR3 length is 13 residues. Germline V gene data show CDR1 as SEHNR and CDR2 as FQNEAQ (reference sequence). Trimming took off 5 bases at V and 3 bases at J, with 10 bases between the two ends.

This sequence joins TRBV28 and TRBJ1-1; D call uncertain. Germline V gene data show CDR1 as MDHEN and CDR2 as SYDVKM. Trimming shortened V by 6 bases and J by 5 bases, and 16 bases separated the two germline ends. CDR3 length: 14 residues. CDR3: CASSQARVPTEAFF. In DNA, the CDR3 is TGTGCCAGCAGCCAAGCGAGGGTACCTACTGAAGCTTTCTTT.

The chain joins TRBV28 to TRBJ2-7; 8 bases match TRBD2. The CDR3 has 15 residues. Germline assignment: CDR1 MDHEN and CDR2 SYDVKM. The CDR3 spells CVSSGRGGAFYEQYV. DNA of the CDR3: TGTGTCAGCAGTGGACGGGGGGGGGCCTTCTACGAGCAGTACGTC.

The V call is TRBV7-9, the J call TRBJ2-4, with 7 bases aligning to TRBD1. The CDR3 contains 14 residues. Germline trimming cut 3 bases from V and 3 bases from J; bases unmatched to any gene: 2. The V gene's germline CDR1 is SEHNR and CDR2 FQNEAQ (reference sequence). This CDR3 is CASSLWDSKNIQYF. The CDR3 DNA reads TGTGCCAGCAGCTTGTGGGACAGCAAAAACATTCAGTACTTC.

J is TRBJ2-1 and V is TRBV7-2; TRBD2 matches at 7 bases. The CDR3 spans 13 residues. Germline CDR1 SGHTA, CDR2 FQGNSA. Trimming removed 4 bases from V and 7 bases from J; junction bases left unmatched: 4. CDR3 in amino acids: CASSWGGRNEQFF. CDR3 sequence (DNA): TGTGCCAGCAGCTGGGGGGGAAGGAATGAGCAGTTCTTC. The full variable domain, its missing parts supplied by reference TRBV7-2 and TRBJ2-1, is GAGVSQSPSNKVTEKGKDVELRCDPISGHTALYWYRQSLGQGLEFLIYFQGNSAPDKSGLPSDRFSAERTGGSVSTLTIQRTQQEDSAVYLCASSWGGRNEQFFGPGTRLTVL.

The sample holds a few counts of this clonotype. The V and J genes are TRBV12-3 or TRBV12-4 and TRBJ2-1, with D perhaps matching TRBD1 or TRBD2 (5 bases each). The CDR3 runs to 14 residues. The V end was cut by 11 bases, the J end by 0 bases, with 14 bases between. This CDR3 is CAVERGDSYNEQFF. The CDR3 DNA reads TGTGCCGTGGAGAGGGGAGACTCCTACAATGAGCAGTTCTTC.

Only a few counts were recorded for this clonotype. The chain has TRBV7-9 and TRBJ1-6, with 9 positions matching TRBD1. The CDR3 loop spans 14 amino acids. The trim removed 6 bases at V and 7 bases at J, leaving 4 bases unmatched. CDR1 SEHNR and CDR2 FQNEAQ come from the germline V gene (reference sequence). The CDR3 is CASRWTGENSPLHF. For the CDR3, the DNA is TGTGCCAGCAGGTGGACAGGGGAGAATTCACCCCTCCACTTT.

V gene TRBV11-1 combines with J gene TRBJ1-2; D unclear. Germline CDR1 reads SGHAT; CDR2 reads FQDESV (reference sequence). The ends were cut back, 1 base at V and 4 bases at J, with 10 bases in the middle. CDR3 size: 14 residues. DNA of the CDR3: TGTGCCAGCAGCTTAGGAAGTACACGCTATGGCTACACCTTC. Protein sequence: CASSLGSTRYGYTF.

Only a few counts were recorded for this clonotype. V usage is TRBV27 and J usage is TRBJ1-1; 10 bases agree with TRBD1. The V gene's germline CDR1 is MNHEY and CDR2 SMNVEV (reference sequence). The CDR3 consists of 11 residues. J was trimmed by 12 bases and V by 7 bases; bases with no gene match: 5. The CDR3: CASTGQGMTFF. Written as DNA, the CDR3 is TGTGCCAGCACGGGACAGGGGATGACTTTCTTT.

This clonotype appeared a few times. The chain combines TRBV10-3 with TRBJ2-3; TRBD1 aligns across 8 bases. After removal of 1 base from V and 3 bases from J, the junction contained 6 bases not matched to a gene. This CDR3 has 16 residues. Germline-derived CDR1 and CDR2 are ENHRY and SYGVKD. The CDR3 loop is CAISEFGQGRTDTQYF. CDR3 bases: TGTGCCATCAGTGAGTTTGGACAGGGTAGGACAGATACGCAGTATTTT.

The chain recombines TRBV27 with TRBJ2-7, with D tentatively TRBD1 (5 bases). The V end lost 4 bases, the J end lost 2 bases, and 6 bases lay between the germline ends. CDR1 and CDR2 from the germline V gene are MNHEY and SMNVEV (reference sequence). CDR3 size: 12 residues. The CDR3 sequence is CASSYRTYEQYV. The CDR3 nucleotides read TGTGCCAGCAGTTACAGGACCTACGAGCAGTACGTC.

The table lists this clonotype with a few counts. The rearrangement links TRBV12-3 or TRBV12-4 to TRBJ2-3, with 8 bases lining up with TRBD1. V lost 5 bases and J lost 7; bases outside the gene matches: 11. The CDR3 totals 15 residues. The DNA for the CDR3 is TGTGCCAGCAGTGATCAGGGGGCAGGATTATATACGCAGTATTTT. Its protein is CASSDQGAGLYTQYF.

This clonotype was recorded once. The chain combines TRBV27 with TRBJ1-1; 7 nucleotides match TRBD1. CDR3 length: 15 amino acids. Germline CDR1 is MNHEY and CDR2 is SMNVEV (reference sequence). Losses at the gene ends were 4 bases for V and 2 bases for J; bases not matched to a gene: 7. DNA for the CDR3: TGTGCCAGCAGTTCCTTGACAGGGAGTAACACTGAAGCTTTCTTT. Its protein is CASSSLTGSNTEAFF.

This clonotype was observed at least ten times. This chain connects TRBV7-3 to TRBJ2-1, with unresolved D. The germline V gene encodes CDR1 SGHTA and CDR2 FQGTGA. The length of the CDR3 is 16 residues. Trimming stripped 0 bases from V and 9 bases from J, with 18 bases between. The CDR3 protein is CASSLTVGRSKGEQFF. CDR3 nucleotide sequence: TGTGCCAGCAGCTTAACCGTAGGCCGGAGTAAGGGTGAGCAGTTCTTC.

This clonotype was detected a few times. CDR3 protein: CASSKIGEVWTVITEAFF. The CDR3 DNA follows: TGTGCCAGTAGTAAGATCGGGGAGGTGTGGACAGTCATCACTGAAGCTTTCTTT. The chain combines TRBV19 with TRBJ1-1; D perhaps matches TRBD1 (6 bases). V lost 4 bases and J lost 4, with 25 bases in between. The CDR3 is 18 residues long. The germline gives CDR1 LNHDA, CDR2 SQIVND (reference sequence).

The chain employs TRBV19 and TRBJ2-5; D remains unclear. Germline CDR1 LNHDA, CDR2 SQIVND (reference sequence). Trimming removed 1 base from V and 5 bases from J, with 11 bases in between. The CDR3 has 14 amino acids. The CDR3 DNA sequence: TGTGCCAGTAGTATAGTTACCAAAAGGGAGACCCAGTACTTC. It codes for CASSIVTKRETQYF.